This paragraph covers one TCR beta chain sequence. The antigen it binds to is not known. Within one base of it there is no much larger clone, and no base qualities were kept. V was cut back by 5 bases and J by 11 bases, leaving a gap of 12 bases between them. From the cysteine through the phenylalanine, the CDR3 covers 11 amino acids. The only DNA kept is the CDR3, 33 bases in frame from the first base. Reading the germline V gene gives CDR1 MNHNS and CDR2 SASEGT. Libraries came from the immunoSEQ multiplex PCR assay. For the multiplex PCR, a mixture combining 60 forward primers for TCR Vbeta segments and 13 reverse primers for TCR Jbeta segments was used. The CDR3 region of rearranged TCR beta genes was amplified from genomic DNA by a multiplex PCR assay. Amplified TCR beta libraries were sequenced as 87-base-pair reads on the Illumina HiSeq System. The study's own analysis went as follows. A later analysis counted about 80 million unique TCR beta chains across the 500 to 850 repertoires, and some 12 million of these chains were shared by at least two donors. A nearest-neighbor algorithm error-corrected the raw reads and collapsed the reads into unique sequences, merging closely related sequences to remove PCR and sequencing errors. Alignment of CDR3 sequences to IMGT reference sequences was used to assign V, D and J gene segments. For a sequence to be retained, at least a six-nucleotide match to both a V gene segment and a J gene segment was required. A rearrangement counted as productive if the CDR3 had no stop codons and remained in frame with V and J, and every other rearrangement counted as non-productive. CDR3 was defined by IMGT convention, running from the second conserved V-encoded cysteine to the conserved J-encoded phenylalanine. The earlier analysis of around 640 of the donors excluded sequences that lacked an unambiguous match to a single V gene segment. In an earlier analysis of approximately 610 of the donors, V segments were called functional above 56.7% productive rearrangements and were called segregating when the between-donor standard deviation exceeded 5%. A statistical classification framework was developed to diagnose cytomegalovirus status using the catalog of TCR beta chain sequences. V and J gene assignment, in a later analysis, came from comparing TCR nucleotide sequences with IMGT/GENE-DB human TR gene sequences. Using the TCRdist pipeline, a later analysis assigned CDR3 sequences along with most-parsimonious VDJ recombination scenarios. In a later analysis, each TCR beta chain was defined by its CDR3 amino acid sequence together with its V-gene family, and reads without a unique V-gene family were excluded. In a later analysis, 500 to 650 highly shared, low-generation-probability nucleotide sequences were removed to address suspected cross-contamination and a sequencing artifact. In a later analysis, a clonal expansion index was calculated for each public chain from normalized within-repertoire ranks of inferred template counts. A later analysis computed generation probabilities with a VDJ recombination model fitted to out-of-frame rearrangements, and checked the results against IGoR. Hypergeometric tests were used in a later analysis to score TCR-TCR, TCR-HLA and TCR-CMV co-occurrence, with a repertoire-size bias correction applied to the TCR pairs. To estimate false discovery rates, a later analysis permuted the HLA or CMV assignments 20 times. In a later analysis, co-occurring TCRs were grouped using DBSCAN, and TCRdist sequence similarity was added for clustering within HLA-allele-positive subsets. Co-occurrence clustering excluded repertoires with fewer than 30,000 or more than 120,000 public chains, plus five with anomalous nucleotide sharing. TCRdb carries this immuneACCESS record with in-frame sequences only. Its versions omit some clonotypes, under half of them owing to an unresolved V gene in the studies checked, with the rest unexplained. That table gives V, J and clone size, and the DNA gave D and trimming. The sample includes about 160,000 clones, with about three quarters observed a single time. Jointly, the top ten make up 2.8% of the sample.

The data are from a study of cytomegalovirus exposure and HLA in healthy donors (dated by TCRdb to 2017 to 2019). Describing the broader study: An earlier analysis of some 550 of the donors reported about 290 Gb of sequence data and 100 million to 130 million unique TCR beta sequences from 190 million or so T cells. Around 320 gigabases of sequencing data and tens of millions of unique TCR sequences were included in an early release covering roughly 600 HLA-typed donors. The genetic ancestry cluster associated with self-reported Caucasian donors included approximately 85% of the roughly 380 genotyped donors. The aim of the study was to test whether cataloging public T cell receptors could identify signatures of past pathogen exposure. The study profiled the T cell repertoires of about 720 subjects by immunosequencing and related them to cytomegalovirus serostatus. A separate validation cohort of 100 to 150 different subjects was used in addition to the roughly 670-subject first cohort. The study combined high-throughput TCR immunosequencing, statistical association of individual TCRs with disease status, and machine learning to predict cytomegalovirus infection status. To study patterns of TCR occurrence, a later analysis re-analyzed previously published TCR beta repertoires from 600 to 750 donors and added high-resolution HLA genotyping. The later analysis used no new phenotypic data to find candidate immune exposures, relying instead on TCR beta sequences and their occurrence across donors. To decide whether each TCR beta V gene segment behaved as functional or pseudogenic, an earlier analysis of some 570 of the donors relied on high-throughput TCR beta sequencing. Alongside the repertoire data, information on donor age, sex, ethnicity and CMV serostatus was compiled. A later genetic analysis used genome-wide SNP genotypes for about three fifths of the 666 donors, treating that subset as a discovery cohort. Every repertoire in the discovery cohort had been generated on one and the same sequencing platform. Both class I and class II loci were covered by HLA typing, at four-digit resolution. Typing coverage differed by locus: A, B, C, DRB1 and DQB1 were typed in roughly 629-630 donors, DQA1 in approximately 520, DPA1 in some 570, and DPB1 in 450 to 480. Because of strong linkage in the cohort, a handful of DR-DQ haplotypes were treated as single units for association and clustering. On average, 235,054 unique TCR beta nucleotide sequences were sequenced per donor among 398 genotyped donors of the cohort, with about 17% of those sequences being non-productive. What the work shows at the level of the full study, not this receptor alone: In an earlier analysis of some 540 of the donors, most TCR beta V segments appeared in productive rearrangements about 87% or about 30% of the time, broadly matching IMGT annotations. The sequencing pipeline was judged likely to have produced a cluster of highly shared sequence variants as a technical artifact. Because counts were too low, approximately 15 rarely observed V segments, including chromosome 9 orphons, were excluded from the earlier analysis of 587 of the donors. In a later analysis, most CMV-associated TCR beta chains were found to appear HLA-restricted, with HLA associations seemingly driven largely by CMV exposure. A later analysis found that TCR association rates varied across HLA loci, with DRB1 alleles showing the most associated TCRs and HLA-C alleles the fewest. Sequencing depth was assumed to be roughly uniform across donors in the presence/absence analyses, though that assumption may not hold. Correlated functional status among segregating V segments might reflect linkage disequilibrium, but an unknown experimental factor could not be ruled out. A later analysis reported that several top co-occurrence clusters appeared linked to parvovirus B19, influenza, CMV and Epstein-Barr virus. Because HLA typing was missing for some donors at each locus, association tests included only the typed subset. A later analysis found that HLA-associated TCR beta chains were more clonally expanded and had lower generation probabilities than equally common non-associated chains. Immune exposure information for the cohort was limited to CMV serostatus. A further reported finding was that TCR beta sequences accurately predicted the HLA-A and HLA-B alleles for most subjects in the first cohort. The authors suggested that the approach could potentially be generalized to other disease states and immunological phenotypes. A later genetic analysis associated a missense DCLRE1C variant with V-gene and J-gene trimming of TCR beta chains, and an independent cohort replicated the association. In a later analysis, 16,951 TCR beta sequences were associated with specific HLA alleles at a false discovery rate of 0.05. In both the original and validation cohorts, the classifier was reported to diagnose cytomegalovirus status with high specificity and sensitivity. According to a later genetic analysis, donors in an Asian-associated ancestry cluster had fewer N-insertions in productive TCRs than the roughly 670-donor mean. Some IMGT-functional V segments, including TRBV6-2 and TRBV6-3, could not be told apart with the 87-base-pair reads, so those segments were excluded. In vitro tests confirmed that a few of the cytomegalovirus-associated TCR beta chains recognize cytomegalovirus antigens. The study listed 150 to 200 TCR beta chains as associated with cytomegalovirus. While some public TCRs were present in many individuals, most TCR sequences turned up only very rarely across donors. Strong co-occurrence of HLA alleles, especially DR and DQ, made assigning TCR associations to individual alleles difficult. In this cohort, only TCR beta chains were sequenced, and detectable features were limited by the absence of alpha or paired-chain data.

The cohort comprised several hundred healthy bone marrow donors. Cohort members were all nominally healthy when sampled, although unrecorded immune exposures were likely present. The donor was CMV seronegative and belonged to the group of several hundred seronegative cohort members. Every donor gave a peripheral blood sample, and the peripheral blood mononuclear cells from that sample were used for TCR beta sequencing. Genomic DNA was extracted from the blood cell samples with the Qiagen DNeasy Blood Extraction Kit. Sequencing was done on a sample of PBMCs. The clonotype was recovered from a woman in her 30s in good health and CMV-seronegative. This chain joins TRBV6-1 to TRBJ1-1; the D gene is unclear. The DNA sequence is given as TGTGCCAGCAGTAAAACCCAAGAGGCTTTCTTT. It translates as CASSKTQEAFF.